Here is one T cell receptor beta chain with its context. The antigen remains undetermined. This entry belongs to a study of Ad26.COV2.S vaccination and SARS-CoV-2 variants. Findings and caveats of the study: Measures of TCR breadth and depth may have fallen short of total T cell responses.

Using immunoSEQ multiplex PCR, the repertoire was profiled, and TCRdb retains in-frame clones only, with some absent. Here the sample spans 380,000 or so clones, about 88% being singletons. Germline CDR1 is MGHRA and CDR2 is YSYEKL. V lost 4 bases and J lost 6, with 22 bases in between. This CDR3 has 16 amino acids. Treatment noted: 19 received Ad26.COV2.S at low or high dose, single or two shots; 5 received placebo; per-sample allocation not given. Samples were taken on day 63 after the first vaccine or placebo injection. This chain uses TRBV4-1 with TRBJ2-7, with a possible D match to TRBD1 (6 bases). The source material was peripheral blood, sampled in a trial of Ad26.COV2.S vaccine versus placebo. The source of this sequence is a person aged 18-60 years who received the Ad26.COV2.S COVID-19 vaccine or a placebo. CDR3 in amino acids: CASSRTPGHWSPEQYF. As DNA, the CDR3 is TGCGCCAGCAGCCGAACTCCGGGACATTGGAGCCCCGAGCAGTACTTC.